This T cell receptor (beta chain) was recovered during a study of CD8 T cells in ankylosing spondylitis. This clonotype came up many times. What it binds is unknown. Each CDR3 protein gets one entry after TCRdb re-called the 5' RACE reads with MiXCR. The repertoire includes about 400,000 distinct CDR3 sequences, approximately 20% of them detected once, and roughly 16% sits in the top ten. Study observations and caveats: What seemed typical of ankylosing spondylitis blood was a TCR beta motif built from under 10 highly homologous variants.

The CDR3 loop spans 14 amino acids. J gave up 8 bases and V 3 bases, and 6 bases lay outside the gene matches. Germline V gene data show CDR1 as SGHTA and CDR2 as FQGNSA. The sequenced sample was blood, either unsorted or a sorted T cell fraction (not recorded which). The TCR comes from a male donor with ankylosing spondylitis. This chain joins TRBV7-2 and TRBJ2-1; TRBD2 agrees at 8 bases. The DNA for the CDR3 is TGTGCCAGCAGCTTTCCGGGACTAGGATATGAGCAGTTCTTC. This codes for CASSFPGLGYEQFF.